Following are 21 T cell receptor beta chains from one sample sequenced in a study of T cell responses to AZD1222 COVID-19 vaccine. Measured with immunoSEQ multiplex PCR; TCRdb has only the in-frame clones, and not every one. The sample records tens of thousands of clones, over 70% being singletons. The material sequenced was peripheral blood, taken 28 days after the second AZD1222 dose. The source of these receptors is an adult who received the AZD1222 COVID-19 vaccine.

The chain joins TRBV19 to TRBJ1-1; possibly TRBD1 for D (5 bases). There are 13 residues in the CDR3. Germline assignment: CDR1 LNHDA and CDR2 SQIVND (reference sequence). The V end was cut by 3 bases, the J end by 3 bases, with 8 bases between. CDR3 region: CASSIQGDTEAFF. CDR3 DNA: TGTGCCAGTAGTATCCAGGGCGACACTGAAGCTTTCTTT.

The rearrangement links TRBV6-5 to TRBJ1-2; D gene uncertain. The CDR3 has 12 residues. V was trimmed by 8 bases and J by 7 bases, leaving 14 bases between them. Germline V lookup: CDR1 MNHEY, CDR2 SVGAGI. The CDR3 reads CASVTGWAGYTF. As DNA, the CDR3 is TGTGCCAGCGTAACGGGGTGGGCTGGCTACACCTTC.

DNA of the CDR3: TGTGCCAGCAACCCGACGGGTAGCGACGAGCAGTACTTC. Residues: CASNPTGSDEQYF. V is TRBV7-9 and J is TRBJ2-7; perhaps TRBD2 as D (5 bases). The germline gives CDR1 SEHNR, CDR2 FQNEAQ (reference sequence). V was pared by 7 bases and J by 5 bases, with 15 bases between. There are 13 residues in the CDR3.

In nucleotides, the CDR3 is TGTGCCAGCAGCCAAGAAAGGGGGACTGAAGCTTTCTTT. Protein product: CASSQERGTEAFF. V and J are TRBV7-9 and TRBJ1-1, with a weak D call TRBD1 (6 bases). CDR1 and CDR2 from the germline V gene are SEHNR and FQNEAQ (reference sequence). V lost 5 bases to trimming and J lost 5 bases, with 12 bases between them. This CDR3 spans 13 amino acids. The entire variable domain, with the rest obtained from reference TRBV7-9 and TRBJ1-1, is as follows: DTGVSQNPRHKITKRGQNVTFRCDPISEHNRLYWYRQTLGQGPEFLTYFQNEAQLEKSRLLSDRFSAERPKGSFSTLEIQRTEQGDSAMYLCASSQERGTEAFFGQGTRLTVV.

The CDR3 loop reads CASSYVAPNTEAFF. DNA for the CDR3: TGTGCCAGCAGTTACGTCGCACCGAACACTGAAGCTTTCTTT. This rearrangement joins TRBV6-2 or TRBV6-3 to TRBJ1-1; D remains unclear. V shed 2 bases and J shed 1 base, with 8 bases lying between them. Germline V gene lookup returns CDR1 MNHEY and CDR2 SVGEGT. The CDR3 consists of 14 residues.

This rearrangement joins TRBV5-1 to TRBJ2-6; D uncertain. V gave up 0 bases and J gave up 7 bases, with 20 bases separating them. This CDR3 has 18 residues. Germline CDR1 and CDR2: SGHRS and YFSETQ. As DNA, the CDR3 is TGCGCCAGCAGCTTGGACCCCACCGACGGGCTTGGAGCCAACGTCCTGACTTTC. Translated: CASSLDPTDGLGANVLTF.

J is TRBJ2-2 and V is TRBV9; the D call may be TRBD1 or TRBD2 (5 bases each). The CDR3 runs 17 residues. V was clipped by 4 bases and J by 6 bases, with 22 bases between them. Germline V gene data show CDR1 as SGDLS and CDR2 as YYNGEE. The CDR3 loop reads CASSPGTWGSGAGELFF. DNA of the CDR3: TGTGCCAGCAGCCCCGGGACCTGGGGTAGTGGCGCCGGGGAGCTGTTTTTT.

This clone was seen a few times. The CDR3: CASTPQWATEAFF. The CDR3 DNA is TGTGCCAGCACCCCCCAATGGGCCACTGAAGCTTTCTTT. The rearrangement joins TRBV3-1 (or the pseudogene TRBV3-2) to TRBJ1-1; D is unclear. With 7 bases removed from V and 4 bases from J, the gap between germline ends came to 13 bases. This CDR3 has 13 amino acids. Germline V lookup: CDR1 LGHDT, CDR2 YNNKEL (reference sequence).

The gene calls are TRBV29-1 and TRBJ2-7; D unclear. V gave up 5 bases and J gave up 1 base, with 18 bases separating them. This CDR3 has 15 amino acids. The germline V gene encodes CDR1 SQVTM and CDR2 ANQGSEA. Written as DNA, the CDR3 is TGCAGCGTTCGTTTAGGTGGGCTGGGGTCCTACGAGCAGTACTTC. Protein: CSVRLGGLGSYEQYF.

This sequence joins TRBV29-1 and TRBJ2-5; D remains ambiguous. The CDR3 covers 15 residues. Germline CDR1 is SQVTM and CDR2 is ANQGSEA. Trimming removed 0 bases from V and 2 bases from J, with 13 bases in between. The CDR3 spells CSVEDGRARQETQYF. DNA for the CDR3: TGCAGCGTTGAAGATGGTAGAGCCCGACAAGAGACCCAGTACTTC.

The chain is built from TRBV9 and TRBJ1-1, with 9 bases lining up with TRBD1. The CDR3 length is 13 residues. Germline CDR1 is SGDLS and CDR2 is YYNGEE. V shed 4 bases, J shed 7 bases, and the junction held 5 bases outside the gene matches. The chain's CDR3 is CASSSGQGSEAFF. As DNA, the CDR3 is TGTGCCAGCAGCTCGGGACAGGGAAGTGAAGCTTTCTTT.

This chain joins TRBV19 and TRBJ1-5, with D possibly matching TRBD1 (6 bases). V was shortened by 8 bases and J by 9 bases, with 14 bases between the two germline ends. Germline V gene lookup returns CDR1 LNHDA and CDR2 SQIVND (reference sequence). This CDR3 contains 12 residues. In nucleotides, the CDR3 is TGTGCCAGTTCGACAGGCGCATCGCCCCAGCATTTT. The encoded protein is CASSTGASPQHF. Based on the CDR3 plus reference TRBV19 and TRBJ1-5, the full variable domain is DGGITQSPKYLFRKEGQNVTLSCEQNLNHDAMYWYRQDPGQGLRLIYYSQIVNDFQKGDIAEGYSVSREKKESFPLTVTSAQKNPTAFYLCASSTGASPQHFGDGTRLSIL.

Comment on this clone: In the same sample, other DNA sequences code for this CDR3. This chain uses TRBV27 with TRBJ2-7, with D tentatively TRBD1 (6 bases). The CDR3 totals 13 residues. In germline, CDR1 is MNHEY, CDR2 SMNVEV (reference sequence). Trimming took off 2 bases at V and 4 bases at J, with 9 bases between the two ends. The CDR3 loop is CASSLTGSYEQYF. The CDR3 DNA reads as TGTGCCAGCAGTTTAACAGGGTCGTACGAGCAGTACTTC.

This clone was seen a few times. This chain links TRBV5-1 with TRBJ2-7; D is perhaps TRBD2 (6 bases). The V end lost 2 bases, the J end lost 3 bases, and 12 bases lay between the germline ends. This CDR3 is 14 amino acids long. Germline CDR1 is SGHRS and CDR2 is YFSETQ. This chain's CDR3 is CASSFSPGDYEQYF. DNA for the CDR3: TGCGCCAGCAGCTTCAGCCCGGGAGACTACGAGCAGTACTTC.

V gene TRBV5-1 combines with J gene TRBJ1-1, with 8 bases identical to TRBD1. The CDR3 extends over 14 amino acids. V shed 4 bases and J 5 bases; nucleotides not matched to a gene: 7. The germline gives CDR1 SGHRS, CDR2 YFSETQ. The chain's CDR3 is CASSVSGGWTEAFF. The CDR3 nucleotides are TGCGCCAGCAGCGTCTCAGGGGGCTGGACTGAAGCTTTCTTT.

The V call is TRBV7-6, the J call TRBJ2-1, with a tentative D call TRBD1 (6 bases). Germline assignment: CDR1 SGHVS and CDR2 FNYEAQ. V was pared by 5 bases and J by 4 bases, with 15 bases between. The CDR3 extends over 15 amino acids. DNA of the CDR3: TGTGCCAGCAGCCCCTCAGGACAGCTATACAATGAGCAGTTCTTC. Its translation is CASSPSGQLYNEQFF.

The DNA of the CDR3 is TGCAGCGCACTGGGGGCAACTAATGAAAAACTGTTTTTT. Translated, it gives CSALGATNEKLFF. The chain is built from TRBV29-1 and TRBJ1-4; weak D call: TRBD1 (5 bases). The CDR3 spans 13 residues. Germline CDR1 reads SQVTM; CDR2 reads ANQGSEA. Trimming stripped 7 bases from V and 0 bases from J, with 9 bases between. The variable domain in full, completed from reference TRBV29-1 and TRBJ1-4, reads SAVISQKPSRDICQRGTSLTIQCQVDSQVTMMFWYRQQPGQSLTLIATANQGSEATYESGFVIDKFPISRPNLTFSTLTVSNMSPEDSSIYLCSALGATNEKLFFGSGTQLSVL.

This clone was detected a few times. The genes are TRBV11-2 and TRBJ2-3; no clear D. From germline, CDR1 is SGHAT and CDR2 FQNNGV. There are 16 residues in the CDR3. The V end was cut by 0 bases, the J end by 1 base, with 11 bases between. The CDR3 spells CASSLEISSGTDTQYF. CDR3 sequence (DNA): TGTGCCAGCAGCTTAGAAATAAGCAGTGGCACAGATACGCAGTATTTT.

The chain couples TRBV28 to TRBJ2-7, with D perhaps TRBD1 (6 bases). Germline lookup yields CDR1 MDHEN and CDR2 SYDVKM. There are 14 residues in the CDR3. Trimming stripped 8 bases from V and 2 bases from J, with 16 bases between. The CDR3 protein is CASGSQGRTYEQYF. CDR3 nucleotides: TGTGCCAGCGGGAGTCAGGGGCGAACCTACGAGCAGTACTTC.

This clone was recorded once. The chain couples TRBV20-1 to TRBJ1-5; weak D call: TRBD1 (5 bases). The CDR3 totals 14 residues. Germline lookup yields CDR1 DFQATT and CDR2 SNEGSKA (reference sequence). The ends were cut back, 3 bases at V and 6 bases at J, with 15 bases in the middle. CDR3 sequence (DNA): TGCAGTGCTAGTTTACGGGGGGGGGTTCAGCCCCAGCATTTT. It encodes CSASLRGGVQPQHF.

The chain joins TRBV7-9 to TRBJ1-1; D is undetermined. Germline assignment: CDR1 SEHNR and CDR2 FQNEAQ (reference sequence). Trimming left V 5 bases short and J 1 base short, with 11 bases between. The CDR3 totals 14 residues. This chain's CDR3 is CASSGDKENTEAFF. The CDR3, as DNA: TGTGCCAGCAGCGGAGACAAAGAGAACACTGAAGCTTTCTTT.